The subject of this entry is one T cell receptor beta chain. Germline and junction disagree at one end, which may indicate a read error. Specified time point: peripheral blood 6 weeks after treatment start. Patients had locally advanced or metastatic urothelial carcinoma. This sample is drawn from a study of PD-L1 blockade in urothelial cancer. Study-level information: Study patients had been treated with 0 to 3 previous chemotherapy regimens. Blood samples contained a median about 150,000 T cells. The researchers analyzed blood 3 weeks (second dose) and 6 weeks after treatment start.

The repertoire was sequenced with immunoSEQ multiplex PCR; TCRdb's copy has only in-frame clones and lacks some. The sample lists 100,000 to 150,000 clones; roughly 83% were seen once. This clonotype originated in a man between 50 and 59 years old with urothelial cancer. Sequencing was performed on PBMCs, taken around atezolizumab (anti-PD-L1) treatment.

For the CDR3, the DNA is TGTGCCAGCAGAGAAGCAGGACAGAGAACCTACGAGCAGTACTTC. It encodes CASREAGQRTYEQYF. The chain is built from TRBV6-1 and TRBJ2-7; the D gene is possibly TRBD1 (6 bases). The CDR3 is 15 residues long. Germline-derived CDR1 and CDR2 are MNHNS and SASEGT.